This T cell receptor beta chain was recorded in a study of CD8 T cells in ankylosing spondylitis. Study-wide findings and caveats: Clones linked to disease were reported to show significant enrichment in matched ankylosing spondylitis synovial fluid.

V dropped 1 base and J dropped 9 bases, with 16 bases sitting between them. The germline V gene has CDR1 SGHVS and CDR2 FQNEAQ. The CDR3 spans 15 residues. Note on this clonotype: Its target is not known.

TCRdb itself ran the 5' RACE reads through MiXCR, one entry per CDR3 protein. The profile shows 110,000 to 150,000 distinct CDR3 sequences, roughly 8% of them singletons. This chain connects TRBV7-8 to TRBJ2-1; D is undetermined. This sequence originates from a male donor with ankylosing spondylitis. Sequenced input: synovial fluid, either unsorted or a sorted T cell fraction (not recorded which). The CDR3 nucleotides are TGTGCCAGCAGCTTAGAGGGATACCTCGTCGGTGAGCAGTTCTTC. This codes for CASSLEGYLVGEQFF. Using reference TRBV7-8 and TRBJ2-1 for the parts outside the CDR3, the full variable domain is GAGVSQSPRYKVAKRGQDVALRCDPISGHVSLFWYQQALGQGPEFLTYFQNEAQLDKSGLPSDRFFAERPEGSVSTLKIQRTQQEDSAVYLCASSLEGYLVGEQFFGPGTRLTVL.